These T cell receptor beta chains were read from a single sample in a study of T cell responses to AZD1222 COVID-19 vaccine. TCRdb's copy holds only in-frame clones and misses some; the assay was immunoSEQ multiplex PCR. The repertoire has roughly 20,000 clones, 84% of them found once; the top ten carry about 15%. The sample was peripheral blood, taken 28 days after the second AZD1222 dose. All receptors derive from an adult who received the AZD1222 COVID-19 vaccine. Each CDR3 is given with its conserved first and last residue. Each record gives: D gene, CDR3 length, clone size, V gene, J gene, CDR3 protein, CDR3 DNA. The D gene is left open where the match is weak. The size of a clone is reported for some rows only, either as once, few or many, or as a class for expanded clones.

NA	14	few	TRBV7-2	TRBJ2-7	CASSLVSISYEQYF	TGTGCCAGCAGCTTAGTATCAATCTCCTACGAGCAGTACTTC
TRBD1	14	NA	TRBV7-2	TRBJ1-6	CASSSYRGGSPLHF	TGTGCCAGCAGCTCCTACAGGGGTGGTTCACCCCTCCACTTT
TRBD1	16	NA	TRBV7-9	TRBJ2-3	CASSVLNRGRTDTQYF	TGTGCCAGCAGCGTTCTTAACAGGGGGCGCACAGATACGCAGTATTTT
NA	15	NA	TRBV19	TRBJ1-4	CASSIGGIANEKLFF	TGTGCCAGTAGTATCGGCGGGATTGCTAATGAAAAACTGTTTTTT
TRBD1	16	NA	TRBV3-1/TRBV3-2	TRBJ2-1	CASSQDLSGGFSEQFF	TGTGCCAGCAGCCAAGATCTGTCAGGGGGCTTTTCTGAGCAGTTCTTC
NA	15	NA	TRBV9	TRBJ2-5	CASSVAGGQGETQYF	TGTGCCAGCAGCGTAGCTGGGGGACAAGGGGAGACCCAGTACTTC
NA	12	once	TRBV18	TRBJ2-1	CASSTGYNEQFF	TGTGCCAGCTCAACAGGGTACAATGAGCAGTTCTTC
NA	16	NA	TRBV5-1	TRBJ1-4	CASSLDGGRAGEKLFF	TGCGCCAGCAGCTTGGATGGGGGGCGCGCAGGTGAAAAACTGTTTTTT
TRBD2	15	NA	TRBV6-1	TRBJ2-7	CASSESISGRTEQYF	TGTGCCAGCAGTGAATCGATTAGCGGGAGAACCGAGCAGTACTTC
NA	16	NA	TRBV11-3	TRBJ2-6	CASSLRWEAGANVLTF	TGTGCCAGCAGCTTACGATGGGAAGCTGGGGCCAACGTCCTGACTTTC
NA	12	NA	TRBV2	TRBJ2-3	CASSESLDTQYF	TGTGCCAGCAGTGAAAGTTTAGATACGCAGTATTTT